Shown below are 20 T cell receptor beta chains from a single sample sequenced in a study of T cell repertoires in cytomegalovirus infection. TCRdb analysed the reads with MiXCR anew, one entry per CDR3 protein. The sample lists 740,000 or so distinct CDR3 sequences, less than 40% occurring once. Sequencing used PBMCs. The receptors stem from a human donor in good health (CMV status not recorded). Some clones in this sample may be carry-over from other donors' samples.

This rearrangement joins TRBV28 to TRBJ2-3, with D hard to call. CDR1 and CDR2 (germline): MDHEN, SYDVKM. Between the trimmed V and J ends, which lost 3 bases and 1 base, there was a span of 8 bases. The CDR3 sequence is 14 residues long. The CDR3 DNA is TGTGCCAGCAGTTTCGTAGGGCGCACAGATACGCAGTATTTT. It specifies CASSFVGRTDTQYF.

The sample holds one count of this clonotype. This chain connects TRBV29-1 to TRBJ2-2; 10 bases fit TRBD2. V was pared by 5 bases and J by 4 bases, with 4 bases of the junction left unmatched. The CDR3 is 14 amino acids. Germline V gives CDR1 SQVTM, CDR2 ANQGSEA. The CDR3 sequence is CSVRTSGATGELFF. CDR3 nucleotide sequence: TGCAGCGTTCGCACTAGCGGGGCCACCGGGGAGCTGTTTTTT.

The chain uses TRBV19 and TRBJ1-1; D is unresolved. Trimming removed 3 bases from V and 0 bases from J, with 8 bases in between. CDR1 and CDR2 (germline): LNHDA, SQIVND (reference sequence). The CDR3 runs to 14 residues. The CDR3 nucleotides are TGTGCCAGTAGTATTCGAGGCCTGAACACTGAAGCTTTCTTT. Its translation: CASSIRGLNTEAFF.

This chain joins TRBV24-1 and TRBJ2-7; no clear D. Germline V gene data show CDR1 as KGHDR and CDR2 as SFDVKD. The CDR3 sequence is 15 residues long. V dropped 3 bases and J dropped 0 bases, with 11 bases sitting between them. The CDR3 region has the DNA TGTGCCACCAGTGATCCACGGACGAGCTCCTACGAGCAGTACTTC. Residues: CATSDPRTSSYEQYF.

The chain is built from TRBV7-2 and TRBJ2-7, with TRBD2 identical over 9 bases. Germline V CDR1 and CDR2: SGHTA, FQGNSA. The trim removed 1 base at V and 7 bases at J, leaving 8 bases unmatched. The CDR3 totals 15 residues. CDR3 amino acids: CASSLEASGTHEQYF. Here the CDR3 DNA reads TGTGCCAGCAGCTTAGAGGCTAGCGGGACCCATGAGCAGTACTTC.

This sequence joins TRBV15 and TRBJ2-2; 11 nucleotides align to TRBD2. Germline-derived CDR1 and CDR2 are LNHNV and YYDKDF (reference sequence). The CDR3 is 16 amino acids. J gave up 3 bases and V 5 bases, and 5 bases lay outside the gene matches. CDR3 DNA sequence: TGTGCCACCAGCCGACTAGCGGGACCGGACACCGGGGAGCTGTTTTTT. It specifies CATSRLAGPDTGELFF.

V usage is TRBV11-2 and J usage is TRBJ2-1; 8 positions match TRBD2. The length of the CDR3 is 15 residues. Trimming cost V 6 bases and J 8 bases; bases outside gene matches: 12. Germline CDR1 reads SGHAT; CDR2 reads FQNNGV. The CDR3 is CASRSLAGLGDEQFF. The CDR3 DNA reads as TGTGCCAGCAGGTCTCTAGCGGGCCTTGGGGATGAGCAGTTCTTC.

The chain uses TRBV10-2 and TRBJ1-1; a possible D gene is TRBD1 (6 bases). Germline CDR1 reads WSHSY; CDR2 reads SAAADI. The CDR3 has 15 amino acids. The V gene lost 6 bases and the J gene lost 1 base, with 15 bases spanning the gap. The CDR3 reads CASRSDDRRNTEAFF. The CDR3 region has the DNA TGCGCCAGCAGATCAGACGACAGGAGGAACACTGAAGCTTTCTTT.

The CDR3 is CASRVTGEKNEQFF. The DNA for the CDR3 is TGTGCCAGCAGGGTGACAGGGGAGAAAAATGAGCAGTTCTTC. The chain is built from TRBV14 and TRBJ2-1, with 8 bases aligning to TRBD1. V gave up 6 bases and J gave up 7 bases; unmatched junction bases: 8. Germline values: CDR1 SGHDN, CDR2 FVKESK. CDR3 length equals 14 residues. Drawing the rest from reference TRBV14 and TRBJ2-1, the complete variable domain is EAGVTQFPSHSVIEKGQTVTLRCDPISGHDNLYWYRRVMGKEIKFLLHFVKESKQDESGMPNNRFLAERTGGTYSTLKVQPAELEDSGVYFCASRVTGEKNEQFFGPGTRLTVL.

This clonotype came up many times. V is TRBV19 and J is TRBJ2-7, with D maybe TRBD1 (6 bases). The germline V and J ends were trimmed by 3 bases and 5 bases, with 17 bases remaining between them. Germline CDR1 is LNHDA and CDR2 is SQIVND (reference sequence). This CDR3 spans 15 amino acids. CDR3 DNA sequence: TGTGCCAGTAGTATCTCTTCGAGGGGGTGGGACGAGCAGTACTTC. Its translation is CASSISSRGWDEQYF.

The chain has TRBV7-9 and TRBJ2-1; D tentatively reads TRBD1 or TRBD2 (5 bases each). V dropped 6 bases and J dropped 1 base, with 10 bases sitting between them. Germline CDR1 reads SEHNR; CDR2 reads FQNEAQ (reference sequence). This CDR3 is built from 14 residues. The CDR3 is CASRGDRSYNEQFF. CDR3 in DNA: TGTGCCAGCAGGGGAGACAGATCCTACAATGAGCAGTTCTTC.

The rearrangement links TRBV10-2 to TRBJ2-7, with D unclear. Between the trimmed V and J ends, which lost 3 bases and 9 bases, there was a span of 9 bases. The germline CDR1 and CDR2 sequences are WSHSY and SAAADI. The length of the CDR3 is 11 residues. The CDR3 is CASSDPMGQYF. DNA for the CDR3: TGCGCCAGCAGTGATCCCATGGGGCAGTACTTC.

The V gene is TRBV6-2 or TRBV6-3, the J gene TRBJ1-4, with 7 nucleotides matching TRBD1. CDR1 is MNHEY and CDR2 is SVGEGT in the germline V gene. J gave up 8 bases and V 5 bases, and 8 bases lay outside the gene matches. The CDR3 contains 14 residues. CDR3 coding DNA: TGTGCCAGCAGTGATAGGGGGCAGGGAGAAAAACTGTTTTTT. Amino acids: CASSDRGQGEKLFF.

This clonotype was found a few times. The chain links TRBV12-3 or TRBV12-4 to TRBJ2-7; possible D gene TRBD1, 6 bases. The CDR3 loop spans 13 amino acids. V gave up 7 bases and J gave up 2 bases, with 12 bases separating them. For the CDR3, the DNA is TGTGCCAGCACCCTGACAGGAACCTACGAGCAGTACTTC. Translated: CASTLTGTYEQYF.

This chain uses TRBV3-1 with TRBJ2-7; TRBD1 might be the D (7 bases). Trimming shortened V by 4 bases and J by 4 bases, and 17 bases separated the two germline ends. Germline CDR1 and CDR2: LGHDT and YNNKEL (reference sequence). This CDR3 has 15 residues. CDR3 sequence (DNA): TGTGCCAGCAGCCCACAGGAGGGGGCGTGGTACGAGCAGTACTTC. Residues: CASSPQEGAWYEQYF.

The gene calls are TRBV10-3 and TRBJ1-5, with 9 positions matching TRBD1. The CDR3 consists of 13 residues. After removal of 6 bases from V and 6 bases from J, the junction contained 3 bases not matched to a gene. In germline, CDR1 is ENHRY, CDR2 SYGVKD. The CDR3 DNA sequence: TGTGCCATCAGAGGGGACAGGGCTCAGCCCCAGCATTTT. It specifies CAIRGDRAQPQHF.

The chain is built from TRBV6-6 and TRBJ2-1; 7 bases map to TRBD2. Trimming removed 8 bases from V and 2 bases from J; junction bases left unmatched: 3. Germline V lookup: CDR1 MNHNY, CDR2 SVGAGI (reference sequence). The CDR3 contains 13 residues. The CDR3 bases are TGTGCCAGCGGGAGGGATACCTACAATGAGCAGTTCTTC. It codes for CASGRDTYNEQFF.

The sample holds one count of this clonotype. V is TRBV28 and J is TRBJ2-2; TRBD1 or TRBD2 may be the D gene (6 bases each). V was shortened by 10 bases and J by 4 bases, with 19 bases between the two germline ends. The CDR3 totals 15 residues. In germline, CDR1 is MDHEN, CDR2 SYDVKM. Here the CDR3 reads CATMGGSIATGELFF. The DNA for the CDR3 is TGTGCCACTATGGGGGGCTCGATTGCCACCGGGGAGCTGTTTTTT.

The chain recombines TRBV18 with TRBJ2-2; weak D call: TRBD2 (5 bases). Germline V gives CDR1 KGHSH, CDR2 LQKENI. Between the trimmed V and J ends, which lost 4 bases and 1 base, there was a span of 16 bases. The CDR3 covers 17 residues. The chain's CDR3 is CASSLRLSQRNTGELFF. DNA of the CDR3: TGTGCCAGCTCACTCCGACTATCTCAGAGGAACACCGGGGAGCTGTTTTTT.

This rearrangement joins TRBV10-3 to TRBJ2-1; D is perhaps TRBD2 (5 bases). With 7 bases removed from V and 5 bases from J, the gap between germline ends came to 18 bases. The CDR3 has 15 amino acids. The germline gives CDR1 ENHRY, CDR2 SYGVKD. CDR3 DNA: TGTGCCATCAAAGACGGGGAGTTAGGAGACAATGAGCAGTTCTTC. Protein sequence: CAIKDGELGDNEQFF.